A single T cell receptor beta chain is shown here with its context. Data came from immunoSEQ multiplex PCR; TCRdb stores just in-frame clones and leaves some out. This sample yields 25,000 to 35,000 clones, of which more than 70% are seen a single time; 20% to 30% belongs to the top ten. Trimming left V 6 bases short and J 3 bases short, with 10 bases between. The CDR3 contains 13 residues. Germline lookup yields CDR1 ENHRY and CDR2 SYGVKD. These data originate in a study of OX40 agonist ivuxolimab in advanced cancers. The receptor was isolated from an adult with an advanced solid tumor such as melanoma, head and neck, liver or kidney cancer. The chain has TRBV10-3 and TRBJ2-3, with unresolved D. Here the sequenced sample was CD4+ or CD8+ T cells sorted from blood, taken in a trial of the OX40 agonist ivuxolimab. DNA for the CDR3: TGTGCCATCAGCCTGTCAGTAACAGATACGCAGTATTTT. Its protein product is CAISLSVTDTQYF.